Listed below are T cell receptor beta chains from one sample, sequenced in a study of blood T cell repertoires in COVID-19. Clones were read by immunoSEQ multiplex PCR, and TCRdb kept only the in-frame ones, dropping some. The sample gives fewer than 95,000 clones, just over 85% of which show up once; more than 4.5% is in the top ten. Material: peripheral blood. Source of these receptors: an elderly woman with acute or convalescent COVID-19. CDR3s include the opening cysteine and the closing phenylalanine or tryptophan. The order of the fields is D gene, J gene, clone size, V gene, CDR3 protein, CDR3 DNA. The D gene is left open where the match is weak. The size field is filled for only some rows; it gives once, few, many or a size class.

D: NA; J: TRBJ1-1; size: NA; V: TRBV29-1; CDR3: CSVEGHLPHEAFF; DNA: TGCAGCGTGGAAGGACACCTCCCTCACGAAGCTTTCTTT
D: TRBD2; J: TRBJ2-7; size: NA; V: TRBV6-6; CDR3: CASTGTSGSYEQYF; DNA: TGTGCCAGCACCGGGACTAGCGGGTCCTACGAGCAGTACTTC
D: TRBD2; J: TRBJ2-5; size: once; V: TRBV29-1; CDR3: CSVLFGLAINQETQYF; DNA: TGCAGCGTGCTCTTCGGACTAGCGATCAATCAAGAGACCCAGTACTTC
D: NA; J: TRBJ2-3; size: NA; V: TRBV3-1/TRBV3-2; CDR3: CASSQEGGDTDTQYF; DNA: TGTGCCAGCAGCCAAGAAGGAGGAGACACAGATACGCAGTATTTT
D: TRBD1; J: TRBJ2-2; size: NA; V: TRBV7-2; CDR3: CASSLGQNVVTGELFF; DNA: TGTGCCAGCAGCTTGGGACAGAACGTAGTGACCGGGGAGCTGTTTTTT
D: NA; J: TRBJ2-4; size: NA; V: TRBV15; CDR3: CATSRDSGAVLNIQYF; DNA: TGTGCCACCAGCAGAGATTCAGGGGCTGTCCTGAACATTCAGTACTTC
D: NA; J: TRBJ1-1; size: NA; V: TRBV25-1; CDR3: CASSELGAGATEAFF; DNA: TGTGCCAGCAGTGAATTGGGGGCAGGGGCCACTGAAGCTTTCTTT
D: NA; J: TRBJ2-7; size: few; V: TRBV3-1/TRBV3-2; CDR3: CASSPTSTVQYF; DNA: TGTGCCAGCAGCCCAACCTCCACGGTGCAGTACTTC
D: NA; J: TRBJ2-2; size: once; V: TRBV18; CDR3: CASSPDRNTGELFF; DNA: TGTGCCAGCTCACCCGACAGAAACACCGGGGAGCTGTTTTTT
D: NA; J: TRBJ1-6; size: NA; V: TRBV3-1/TRBV3-2; CDR3: CASSQERGSSPLHF; DNA: TGTGCCAGCAGCCAAGAACGAGGGTCTTCTCCCCTCCACTTT
D: NA; J: TRBJ2-3; size: NA; V: TRBV5-8; CDR3: CASSLQASWGTSTDTQYF; DNA: TGTGCCAGCAGCTTGCAGGCTAGCTGGGGGACTAGCACAGATACGCAGTATTTT
D: TRBD2; J: TRBJ2-5; size: NA; V: TRBV19; CDR3: CASSKRTSRSGGTQYF; DNA: TGTGCCAGTAGTAAGCGGACTAGCCGATCGGGGGGGACCCAGTACTTC
D: NA; J: TRBJ2-1; size: NA; V: TRBV7-2; CDR3: CASSLAQGWDEQFF; DNA: TGTGCCAGCAGCTTAGCGCAGGGTTGGGATGAGCAGTTCTTC
D: NA; J: TRBJ1-4; size: NA; V: TRBV19; CDR3: CASSIDLGVNEKLFF; DNA: TGTGCCAGTAGTATCGACTTAGGGGTTAATGAAAAACTGTTTTTT
D: NA; J: TRBJ2-2; size: NA; V: TRBV4-2; CDR3: CASSTLSSTGELFF; DNA: TGTGCCAGCAGCACTCTGTCTTCCACCGGGGAGCTGTTTTTT
D: NA; J: TRBJ2-7; size: NA; V: TRBV2; CDR3: CASSTSGIPYEQYF; DNA: TGTGCCAGCAGTACCTCGGGGATCCCCTACGAGCAGTACTTC
D: NA; J: TRBJ1-1; size: NA; V: TRBV21-1; CDR3: CASSKERGRETEAFF; DNA: TGTGCCAGCAGCAAAGAAAGGGGGCGAGAGACTGAAGCTTTCTTT
D: NA; J: TRBJ2-7; size: NA; V: TRBV21-1; CDR3: CASSNGLAGNEQYF; DNA: TGTGCCAGCAGCAACGGACTAGCGGGAAACGAGCAGTACTTC
D: TRBD1; J: TRBJ1-6; size: NA; V: TRBV4-2; CDR3: CASSQRDSGTGNSPLHF; DNA: TGTGCCAGCAGCCAAAGGGATTCCGGGACAGGGAATTCACCCCTCCACTTT
D: TRBD2; J: TRBJ2-3; size: NA; V: TRBV7-2; CDR3: CASSLIGASGADTQYF; DNA: TGTGCCAGCAGCTTAATCGGTGCTAGCGGGGCAGATACGCAGTATTTT
D: NA; J: TRBJ2-7; size: NA; V: TRBV29-1; CDR3: CSVEVREGVSEQYF; DNA: TGCAGCGTTGAAGTGCGGGAAGGAGTTAGTGAGCAGTACTTC
D: TRBD1; J: TRBJ2-2; size: NA; V: TRBV7-3; CDR3: CASSLDRGGTGELFF; DNA: TGTGCCAGCAGCCTGGACAGGGGAGGCACCGGGGAGCTGTTTTTT
D: NA; J: TRBJ2-7; size: NA; V: TRBV5-4; CDR3: CASSTQGYEQYF; DNA: TGTGCCAGCAGTACCCAGGGGTACGAGCAGTACTTC
D: NA; J: TRBJ2-3; size: NA; V: TRBV5-4; CDR3: CASSSGQGRRGTDTQYF; DNA: TGTGCCAGCAGCTCAGGGCAGGGTCGAAGGGGCACAGATACGCAGTATTTT
D: TRBD1; J: TRBJ1-2; size: NA; V: TRBV19; CDR3: CASRSGQFYGYTF; DNA: TGTGCCAGTAGGTCGGGACAGTTCTATGGCTACACCTTC
D: NA; J: TRBJ2-6; size: NA; V: TRBV2; CDR3: CASNVDRGGANVLTF; DNA: TGTGCCAGCAATGTAGACAGAGGTGGGGCCAACGTCCTGACTTTC
D: TRBD1; J: TRBJ1-1; size: NA; V: TRBV4-1; CDR3: CASSQRDSLNTEAFF; DNA: TGCGCCAGCAGCCAGCGGGACAGCTTGAACACTGAAGCTTTCTTT
D: NA; J: TRBJ1-1; size: NA; V: TRBV5-1; CDR3: CASSLDRNTEAFF; DNA: TGCGCCAGCAGCTTGGACAGGAACACTGAAGCTTTCTTT
D: NA; J: TRBJ1-6; size: once; V: TRBV6-2/TRBV6-3; CDR3: CASSQGLGPNSPLHF; DNA: TGTGCCAGCAGTCAGGGCTTAGGCCCGAATTCACCCCTCCACTTT
D: NA; J: TRBJ2-1; size: medium-sized; V: TRBV20-1; CDR3: CSAKPLNEQFF; DNA: TGCAGTGCCAAGCCCCTCAATGAGCAGTTCTTC
D: NA; J: TRBJ2-2; size: NA; V: TRBV15; CDR3: CATSKDLAFTGELFF; DNA: TGTGCCACCAGCAAGGACCTAGCTTTCACCGGGGAGCTGTTTTTT
D: NA; J: TRBJ2-2; size: NA; V: TRBV5-1; CDR3: CASSLAGGTGELFF; DNA: TGCGCCAGCAGCTTGGCCGGCGGGACCGGGGAGCTGTTTTTT
D: NA; J: TRBJ2-2; size: NA; V: TRBV5-1; CDR3: CASTPWQVSGTGELFF; DNA: TGCGCCAGCACCCCGTGGCAGGTTAGCGGCACCGGGGAGCTGTTTTTT
D: NA; J: TRBJ2-3; size: few; V: TRBV6-2/TRBV6-3; CDR3: CASSYPQGVAGPSTDTQYF; DNA: TGTGCCAGCAGTTACCCCCAGGGGGTAGCGGGGCCTAGCACAGATACGCAGTATTTT
D: TRBD2; J: TRBJ2-2; size: NA; V: TRBV5-1; CDR3: CASSLADGRGTGELFF; DNA: TGCGCCAGCAGCTTGGCGGACGGGAGGGGCACCGGGGAGCTGTTTTTT
D: TRBD2; J: TRBJ2-3; size: NA; V: TRBV29-1; CDR3: CSVVGTSGSRDTDTQYF; DNA: TGCAGCGTTGTAGGGACTAGCGGGAGCCGAGACACAGATACGCAGTATTTT
D: NA; J: TRBJ2-2; size: NA; V: TRBV7-9; CDR3: CASSPPQGRWTGELFF; DNA: TGTGCCAGCAGCCCCCCACAGGGGAGGTGGACCGGGGAGCTGTTTTTT
D: NA; J: TRBJ1-2; size: NA; V: TRBV28; CDR3: CASSFRQLGYTF; DNA: TGTGCCAGCAGTTTTCGACAGCTTGGCTACACCTTC
D: NA; J: TRBJ1-3; size: few; V: TRBV19; CDR3: CASSRGDYGNTIYF; DNA: TGTGCCAGTAGTAGGGGGGATTATGGCAACACCATATATTTT
D: NA; J: TRBJ2-1; size: NA; V: TRBV11-2; CDR3: CASGGATRNEQFF; DNA: TGTGCCTCCGGAGGGGCCACTAGGAATGAGCAGTTCTTC
D: NA; J: TRBJ2-3; size: NA; V: TRBV27; CDR3: CASSPQASADTQYF; DNA: TGTGCCAGCAGTCCCCAGGCCTCAGCAGATACGCAGTATTTT
D: TRBD1; J: TRBJ1-4; size: NA; V: TRBV5-4; CDR3: CASSLKTGNEKLFF; DNA: TGTGCCAGCAGCTTGAAGACAGGGAATGAAAAACTGTTTTTT
D: TRBD1; J: TRBJ1-6; size: NA; V: TRBV6-4; CDR3: CASSERGTGNSPLHF; DNA: TGTGCCAGCAGTGAGAGGGGGACAGGGAATTCACCCCTCCACTTT
D: NA; J: TRBJ1-3; size: few; V: TRBV7-2; CDR3: CASSPENTIYF; DNA: TGTGCCAGCAGCCCAGAAAACACCATATATTTT
D: TRBD1; J: TRBJ2-1; size: NA; V: TRBV7-6; CDR3: CASSFLTGAPVEQFF; DNA: TGTGCCAGCAGCTTTTTGACAGGGGCACCCGTTGAGCAGTTCTTC
D: TRBD1; J: TRBJ1-1; size: NA; V: TRBV2; CDR3: CASTPTGGPLGTEAFF; DNA: TGTGCCAGCACGCCAACAGGGGGTCCCCTGGGCACTGAAGCTTTCTTT
D: NA; J: TRBJ2-3; size: NA; V: TRBV4-3; CDR3: CASSQSSADTQYF; DNA: TGCGCCAGCAGCCAATCATCAGCAGATACGCAGTATTTT
D: TRBD2; J: TRBJ2-3; size: once; V: TRBV6-6; CDR3: CASSLAPSRGATDTQYF; DNA: TGTGCCAGCAGTCTCGCCCCCTCGCGGGGGGCCACAGATACGCAGTATTTT
D: TRBD2; J: TRBJ2-5; size: NA; V: TRBV7-9; CDR3: CASSVGRELPRETQYF; DNA: TGTGCCAGCAGCGTTGGGCGGGAGCTCCCCCGGGAGACCCAGTACTTC
D: NA; J: TRBJ1-1; size: NA; V: TRBV10-3; CDR3: CAISPGQWNTEAFF; DNA: TGTGCCATCAGTCCTGGACAGTGGAACACTGAAGCTTTCTTT
D: NA; J: TRBJ1-6; size: NA; V: TRBV7-2; CDR3: CASSLVTSRESPLHF; DNA: TGTGCCAGCAGCTTAGTCACCTCGAGGGAGTCACCCCTCCACTTT
D: NA; J: TRBJ1-2; size: NA; V: TRBV5-6; CDR3: CASSYDSSGYGYTF; DNA: TGTGCCAGCAGCTATGACAGTAGTGGATATGGCTACACCTTC
D: NA; J: TRBJ2-3; size: NA; V: TRBV5-1; CDR3: CASRQISDTQYF; DNA: TGCGCCAGCAGACAGATTTCAGATACGCAGTATTTT